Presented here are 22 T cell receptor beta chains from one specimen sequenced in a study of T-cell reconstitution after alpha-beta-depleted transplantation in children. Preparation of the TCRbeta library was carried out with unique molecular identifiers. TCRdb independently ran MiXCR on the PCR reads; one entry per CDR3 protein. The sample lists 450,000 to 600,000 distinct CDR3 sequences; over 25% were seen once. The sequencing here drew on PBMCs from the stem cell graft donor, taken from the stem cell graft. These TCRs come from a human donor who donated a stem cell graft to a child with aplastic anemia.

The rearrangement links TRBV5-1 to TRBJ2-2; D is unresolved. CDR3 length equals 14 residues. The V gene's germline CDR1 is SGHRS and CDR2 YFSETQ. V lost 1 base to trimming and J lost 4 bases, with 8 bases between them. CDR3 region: CASSLFASTGELFF. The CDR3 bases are TGCGCCAGCAGCTTGTTTGCTAGCACCGGGGAGCTGTTTTTT.

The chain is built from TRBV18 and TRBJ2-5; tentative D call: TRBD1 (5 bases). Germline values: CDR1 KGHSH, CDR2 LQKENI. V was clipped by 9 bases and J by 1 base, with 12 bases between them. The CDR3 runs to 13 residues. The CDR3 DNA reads TGTGCCAGTCAAGACAGTCTCCAAGAGACCCAGTACTTC. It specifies CASQDSLQETQYF.

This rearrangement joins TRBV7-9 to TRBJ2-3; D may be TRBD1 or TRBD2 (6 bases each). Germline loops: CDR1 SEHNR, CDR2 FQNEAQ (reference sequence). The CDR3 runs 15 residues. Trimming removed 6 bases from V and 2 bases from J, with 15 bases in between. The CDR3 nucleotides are TGTGCCAGCAGTCCCGAAGGGGGGAACACAGATACGCAGTATTTT. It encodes CASSPEGGNTDTQYF. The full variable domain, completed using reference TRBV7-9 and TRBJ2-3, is DTGVSQNPRHKITKRGQNVTFRCDPISEHNRLYWYRQTLGQGPEFLTYFQNEAQLEKSRLLSDRFSAERPKGSFSTLEIQRTEQGDSAMYLCASSPEGGNTDTQYFGPGTRLTVL.

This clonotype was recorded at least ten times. CDR3 DNA: TGCAGCGGTCTCAGGGGGCGGGAGACCCAGTACTTC. Translated, it gives CSGLRGRETQYF. V gene TRBV29-1 combines with J gene TRBJ2-5, with 8 bases identical to TRBD1. Germline CDR1 reads SQVTM; CDR2 reads ANQGSEA. This CDR3 region has 12 residues. J lost 5 bases, V lost 7 bases, and 6 bases had no gene match.

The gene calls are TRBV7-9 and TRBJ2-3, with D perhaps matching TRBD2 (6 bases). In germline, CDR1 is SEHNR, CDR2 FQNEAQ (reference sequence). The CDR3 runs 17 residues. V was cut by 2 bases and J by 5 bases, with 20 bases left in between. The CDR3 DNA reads TGTGCCAGCAGCTTATCGGAGGGGTTCCTCCACGGAGATACGCAGTATTTT. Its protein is CASSLSEGFLHGDTQYF.

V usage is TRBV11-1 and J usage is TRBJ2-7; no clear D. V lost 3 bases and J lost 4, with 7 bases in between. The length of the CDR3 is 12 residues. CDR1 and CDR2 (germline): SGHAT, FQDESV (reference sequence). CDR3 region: CASSFVRYEQYV. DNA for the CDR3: TGTGCCAGCAGCTTCGTTAGGTACGAGCAGTACGTC.

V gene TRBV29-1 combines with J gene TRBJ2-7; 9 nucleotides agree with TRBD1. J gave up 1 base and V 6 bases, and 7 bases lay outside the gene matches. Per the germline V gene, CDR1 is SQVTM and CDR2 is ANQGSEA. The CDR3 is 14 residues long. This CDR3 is CSVSGTGISYEQYF. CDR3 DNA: TGCAGCGTCTCCGGGACAGGGATATCCTACGAGCAGTACTTC.

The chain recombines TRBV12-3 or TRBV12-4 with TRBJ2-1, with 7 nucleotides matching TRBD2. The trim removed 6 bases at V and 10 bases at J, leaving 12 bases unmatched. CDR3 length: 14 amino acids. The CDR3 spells CASRDVAGRVEQFF. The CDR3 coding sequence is TGTGCCAGCAGAGACGTAGCGGGTCGGGTCGAGCAGTTCTTC.

The CDR3, as DNA: TGCAGTGCTAGATGGCTCGAGGATGAAAAACTGTTTTTT. Translating gives CSARWLEDEKLFF. The chain employs TRBV20-1 and TRBJ1-4; D gene uncertain. CDR1 is DFQATT and CDR2 is SNEGSKA in the germline V gene (reference sequence). Trimming took off 2 bases at V and 6 bases at J, with 10 bases between the two ends. The CDR3 loop spans 13 amino acids.

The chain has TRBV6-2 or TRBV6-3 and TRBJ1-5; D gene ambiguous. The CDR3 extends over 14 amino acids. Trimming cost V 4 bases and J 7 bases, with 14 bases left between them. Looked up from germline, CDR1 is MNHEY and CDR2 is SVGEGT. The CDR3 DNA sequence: TGTGCCAGCAGTTCAGCAGGAAGCGGCCAGCCCCAGCATTTT. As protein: CASSSAGSGQPQHF.

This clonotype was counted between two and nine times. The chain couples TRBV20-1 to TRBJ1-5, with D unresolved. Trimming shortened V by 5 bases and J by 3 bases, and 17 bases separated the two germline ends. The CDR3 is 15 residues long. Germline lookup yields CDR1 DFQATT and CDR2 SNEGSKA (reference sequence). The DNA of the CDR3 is TGCAGTGCTGTATTACGGGGTTCCCTCAATCAGCCCCAGCATTTT. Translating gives CSAVLRGSLNQPQHF.

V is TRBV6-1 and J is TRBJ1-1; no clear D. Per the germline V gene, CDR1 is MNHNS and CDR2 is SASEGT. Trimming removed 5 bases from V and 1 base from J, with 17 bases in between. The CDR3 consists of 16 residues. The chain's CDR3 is CASSPRGSRENTEAFF. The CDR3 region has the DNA TGTGCCAGCAGTCCCCGAGGGTCTCGGGAGAACACTGAAGCTTTCTTT.

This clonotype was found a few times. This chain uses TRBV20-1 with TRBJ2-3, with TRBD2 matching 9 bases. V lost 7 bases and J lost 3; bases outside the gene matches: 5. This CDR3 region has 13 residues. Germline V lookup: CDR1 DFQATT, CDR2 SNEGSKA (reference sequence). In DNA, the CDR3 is TGCAGTGTCCAGCGGGAGGTAACAGATACGCAGTATTTT. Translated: CSVQREVTDTQYF.

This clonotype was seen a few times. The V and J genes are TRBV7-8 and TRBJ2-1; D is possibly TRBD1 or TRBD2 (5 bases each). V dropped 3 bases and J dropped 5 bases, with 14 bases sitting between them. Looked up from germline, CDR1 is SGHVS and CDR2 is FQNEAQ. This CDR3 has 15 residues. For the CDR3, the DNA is TGTGCCAGCAGCTTGATTGGGGGAGTTAACAATGAGCAGTTCTTC. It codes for CASSLIGGVNNEQFF.

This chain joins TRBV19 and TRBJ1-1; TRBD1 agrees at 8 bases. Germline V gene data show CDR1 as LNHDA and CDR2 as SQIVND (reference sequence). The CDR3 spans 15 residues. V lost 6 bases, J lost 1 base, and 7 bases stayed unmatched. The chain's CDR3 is CASREPGGRNTEAFF. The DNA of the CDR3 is TGTGCCAGTAGGGAACCAGGGGGCCGGAACACTGAAGCTTTCTTT.

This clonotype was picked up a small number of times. CDR3 nucleotide sequence: TGTGCCAGCACCAATAAGGCGGGAGGGTTCTACGAGCAGTACTTC. This sequence encodes CASTNKAGGFYEQYF. The chain carries TRBV7-8 and TRBJ2-7; 9 bases fit TRBD2. This CDR3 has 15 residues. V trimming: 7 bases; J trimming: 3 bases; junction bases outside the gene matches: 10. Germline CDR1 is SGHVS and CDR2 is FQNEAQ.

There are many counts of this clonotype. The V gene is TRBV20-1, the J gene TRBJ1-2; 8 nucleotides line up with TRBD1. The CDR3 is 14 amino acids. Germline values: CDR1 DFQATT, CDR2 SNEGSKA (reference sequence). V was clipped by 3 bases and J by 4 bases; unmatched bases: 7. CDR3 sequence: CSASRTGTGYGYTF. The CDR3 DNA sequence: TGCAGTGCTAGCCGTACCGGGACAGGCTATGGCTACACCTTC.

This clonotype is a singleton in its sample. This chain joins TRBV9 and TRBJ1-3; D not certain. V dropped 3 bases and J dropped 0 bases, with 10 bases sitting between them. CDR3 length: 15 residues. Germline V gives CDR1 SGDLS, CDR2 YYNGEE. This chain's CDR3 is CASSGRHSSGNTIYF. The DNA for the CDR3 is TGTGCCAGCAGCGGTCGACATAGCTCTGGAAACACCATATATTTT.

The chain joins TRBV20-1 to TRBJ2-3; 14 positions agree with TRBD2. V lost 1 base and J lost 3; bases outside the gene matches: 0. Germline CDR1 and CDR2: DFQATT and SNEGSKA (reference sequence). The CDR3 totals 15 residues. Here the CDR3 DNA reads TGCAGTGCTAGAGGGACTAGCGGGAGGACAGATACGCAGTATTTT. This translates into CSARGTSGRTDTQYF.

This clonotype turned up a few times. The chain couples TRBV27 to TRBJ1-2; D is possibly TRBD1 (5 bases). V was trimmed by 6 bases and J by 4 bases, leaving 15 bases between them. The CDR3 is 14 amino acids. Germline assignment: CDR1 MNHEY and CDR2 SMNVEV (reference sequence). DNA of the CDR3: TGTGCCAGCAGCCACACGGGGGTTGGCTATGGCTACACCTTC. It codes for CASSHTGVGYGYTF.

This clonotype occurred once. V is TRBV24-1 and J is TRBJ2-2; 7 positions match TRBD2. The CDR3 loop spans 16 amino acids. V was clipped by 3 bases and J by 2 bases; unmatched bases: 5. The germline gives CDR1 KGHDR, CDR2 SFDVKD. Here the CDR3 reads CATSDSRGRNTGELFF. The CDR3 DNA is TGTGCCACCAGTGATAGCCGCGGGAGAAACACCGGGGAGCTGTTTTTT.

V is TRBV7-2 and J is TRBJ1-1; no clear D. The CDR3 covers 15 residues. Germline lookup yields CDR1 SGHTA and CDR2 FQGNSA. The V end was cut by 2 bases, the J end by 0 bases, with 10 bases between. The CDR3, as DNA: TGTGCCAGCAGCTTATACGCAGGAATGAACACTGAAGCTTTCTTT. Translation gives CASSLYAGMNTEAFF.